This T cell receptor (beta chain) stems from a study of blood T cell repertoires in COVID-19. Background on the study: Collection of acute and convalescent COVID-19 samples took place in the United States, Italy and Spain. The analysed material was cDNA or gDNA that came from T cells, B-cell-depleted T cells, or PBMCs.

This clone came up once. Per the original methods: How many nucleated cells were present was estimated from reference gene primer amplification. Sequencing was performed with immunoSEQ multiplex PCR; in TCRdb, only in-frame clones are kept and a portion is missing. The D gene and trimming were derived from the DNA, and the V and J assignments and clone size from that table. The data hold roughly 65,000 clones, with 79% observed a single time. This clonotype originated in a human donor in a cohort sampled during active COVID-19. The sequenced material came from peripheral blood.

CDR3: CASERDFILDNEQFF. CDR3 nucleotide sequence: TGTGCCAGCGAACGGGACTTTATTCTCGACAATGAGCAGTTCTTC. The chain carries TRBV6-5 and TRBJ2-1, with D possibly TRBD2 on 6 matching bases. CDR1 is MNHEY and CDR2 is SVGAGI in the germline V gene. This CDR3 region has 15 residues. V was trimmed by 8 bases and J by 5 bases, leaving 19 bases between them.